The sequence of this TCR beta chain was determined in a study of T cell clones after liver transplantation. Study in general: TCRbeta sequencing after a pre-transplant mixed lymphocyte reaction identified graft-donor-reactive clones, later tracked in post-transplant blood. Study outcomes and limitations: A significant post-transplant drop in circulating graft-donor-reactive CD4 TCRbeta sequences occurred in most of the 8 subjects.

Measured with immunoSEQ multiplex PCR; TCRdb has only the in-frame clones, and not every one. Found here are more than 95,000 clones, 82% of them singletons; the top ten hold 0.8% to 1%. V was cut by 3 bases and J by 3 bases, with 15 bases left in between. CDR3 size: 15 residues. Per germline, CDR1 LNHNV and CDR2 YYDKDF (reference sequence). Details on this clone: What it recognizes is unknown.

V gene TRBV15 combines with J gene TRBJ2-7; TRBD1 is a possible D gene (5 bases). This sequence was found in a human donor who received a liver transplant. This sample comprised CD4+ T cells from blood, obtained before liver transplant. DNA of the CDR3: TGTGCCACCAGCAGGTCATCAGGGTTTCGCTACGAGCAGTACTTC. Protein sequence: CATSRSSGFRYEQYF.